This passage covers 7 T cell receptor beta chains from one sample sequenced in a study of vaccination effects on CD4 cells after COVID-19. The antigens these receptors bind are not known. Antigen-specific CD4+ T cells were expanded with viral peptide pools in the ViraFEST assay before sequencing. Subsequent to approximately 9 days of culture, CD4+ T cells were isolated. Confirmation by PCR established that the person had SARS-CoV-2 infection between March and December 2020. Here immunoSEQ multiplex PCR was the method, and the copy in TCRdb shows in-frame clones only, minus some. Of tens of thousands of clones in the sample, 65% to 85% are singletons; the top ten hold roughly 15%. Sequencing used CD4+ T cells from PBMCs cultured with SARS-CoV-2 spike peptides, obtained before COVID-19 vaccination. The receptors come from a human donor who had a prior SARS-CoV-2 infection.

This clone was observed a few times. V usage is TRBV18 and J usage is TRBJ2-7; TRBD1 matches 9 bases. The CDR3 totals 14 residues. V lost 1 base, J lost 6 bases, and 4 bases stayed unmatched. CDR1 and CDR2 (germline): KGHSH, LQKENI. CDR3 sequence (DNA): TGTGCCAGCTCACCACGAGGGACAGGGTTCGAGCAGTACTTC. This gives the protein CASSPRGTGFEQYF.

The chain combines TRBV9 with TRBJ2-5, with D perhaps assigned TRBD1 or TRBD2 (6 bases each). Germline-derived CDR1 and CDR2 are SGDLS and YYNGEE. The CDR3 has 15 amino acids. Trimming removed 4 bases at V and 5 bases at J, with 18 bases between. The CDR3 DNA reads as TGTGCCAGCAGCCCACGGGGGCGGTCTGGGGAGACCCAGTACTTC. It is translated as CASSPRGRSGETQYF.

This clone was recorded a few times. J is TRBJ2-7 and V is TRBV5-5; TRBD1 matches 10 bases. Germline loops: CDR1 SGHKS, CDR2 YYEKEE (reference sequence). This CDR3 comprises 14 residues. Germline trimming cut 5 bases from V and 5 bases from J; bases unmatched to any gene: 7. This chain's CDR3 is CASSSTGGADEQYF. The CDR3, as DNA: TGTGCCAGCAGTTCGACAGGGGGCGCGGACGAGCAGTACTTC.

This clone was seen a few times. V and J are TRBV3-1 (or the pseudogene TRBV3-2) and TRBJ2-7; D is uncertain. In germline, CDR1 is LGHDT, CDR2 YNNKEL (reference sequence). V was clipped by 0 bases and J by 8 bases, with 20 bases between them. The CDR3 sequence is 16 residues long. CDR3: CASSQDSPTTFRQQYF. As DNA, the CDR3 is TGTGCCAGCAGCCAAGATTCCCCCACCACCTTTAGGCAGCAGTACTTC.

The gene calls are TRBV5-8 and TRBJ2-3, with D tentatively TRBD2 (5 bases). Per germline, CDR1 SGHTS and CDR2 YDEGEE. The CDR3 length is 16 residues. The V and J ends lost 1 base and 7 bases respectively, with 19 bases between them. The DNA for the CDR3 is TGTGCCAGCAGCTTGTGGTACGAGCGGACGACGAATACGCAGTATTTT. Encoded protein: CASSLWYERTTNTQYF.

This clone has just one count. J is TRBJ2-7 and V is TRBV30; D possibly uses TRBD1 or TRBD2 (5 bases each). The germline gives CDR1 GTSNPN, CDR2 SVGIG (reference sequence). The ends were cut back, 4 bases at V and 2 bases at J, with 12 bases in the middle. The CDR3 is made up of 13 amino acids. The CDR3 here is CAWMRGPTYEQYF. The CDR3 DNA reads TGTGCCTGGATGAGGGGTCCTACCTACGAGCAGTACTTC.

The chain combines TRBV7-3 with TRBJ1-6; TRBD1 aligns across 8 bases. The CDR3 totals 13 residues. Trimming at V came to 6 bases and at J to 9 bases, leaving 4 bases not matched to a gene. Looked up from germline, CDR1 is SGHTA and CDR2 is FQGTGA. The CDR3 spells CASSLGTGSPLHF. The CDR3 DNA reads as TGTGCCAGCAGTCTGGGGACAGGTTCACCCCTCCACTTT.